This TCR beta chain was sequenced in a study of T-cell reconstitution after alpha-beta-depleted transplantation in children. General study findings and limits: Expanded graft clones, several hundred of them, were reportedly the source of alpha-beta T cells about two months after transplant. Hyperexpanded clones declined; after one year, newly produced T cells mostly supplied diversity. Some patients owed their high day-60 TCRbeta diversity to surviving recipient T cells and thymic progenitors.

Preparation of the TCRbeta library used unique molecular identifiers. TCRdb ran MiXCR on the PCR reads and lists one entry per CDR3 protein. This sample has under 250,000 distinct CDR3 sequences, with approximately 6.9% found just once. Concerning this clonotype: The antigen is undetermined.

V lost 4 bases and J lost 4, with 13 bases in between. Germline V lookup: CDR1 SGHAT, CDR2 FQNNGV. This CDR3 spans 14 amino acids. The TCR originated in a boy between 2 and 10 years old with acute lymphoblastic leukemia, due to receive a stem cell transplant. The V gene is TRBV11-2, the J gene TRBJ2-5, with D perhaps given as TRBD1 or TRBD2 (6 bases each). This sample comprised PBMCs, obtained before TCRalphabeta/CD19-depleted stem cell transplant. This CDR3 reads CASSSEGGRETQYF. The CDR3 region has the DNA TGTGCCAGCAGCTCGGAGGGGGGCCGAGAGACCCAGTACTTC.